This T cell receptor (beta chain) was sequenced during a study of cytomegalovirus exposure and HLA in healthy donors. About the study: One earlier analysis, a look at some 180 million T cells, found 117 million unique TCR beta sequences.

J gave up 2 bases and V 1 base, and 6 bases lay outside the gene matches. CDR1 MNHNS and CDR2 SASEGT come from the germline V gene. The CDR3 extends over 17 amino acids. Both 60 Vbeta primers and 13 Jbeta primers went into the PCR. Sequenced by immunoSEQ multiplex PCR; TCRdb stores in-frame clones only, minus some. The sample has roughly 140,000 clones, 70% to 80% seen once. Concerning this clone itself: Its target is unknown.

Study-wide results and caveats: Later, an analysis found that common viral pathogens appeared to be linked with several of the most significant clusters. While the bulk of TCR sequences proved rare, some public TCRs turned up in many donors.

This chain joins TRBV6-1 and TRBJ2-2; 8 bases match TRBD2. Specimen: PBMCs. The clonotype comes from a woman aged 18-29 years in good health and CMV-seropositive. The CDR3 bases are TGTGCCAGCAGTGAAGTTTCGCGGGGGGTTAACACCGGGGAGCTGTTTTTT. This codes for CASSEVSRGVNTGELFF.